Shown below are 9 T cell receptor beta chains from a single sample sequenced in a study of neoadjuvant anti-PD-1 for oral cavity cancer. Time point specified: after neoadjuvant nivolumab, at surgical resection. Data came from immunoSEQ multiplex PCR; TCRdb stores just in-frame clones and leaves some out. Of about 14,000 clones in the sample, just under 70% were seen once. The specimen was PBMCs, collected after nivolumab (anti-PD-1) treatment. All receptors derive from a person aged 35 to 85 with oral cavity squamous cell carcinoma.

CDR3 in DNA: TGTGCCAGCAGCTTAACGGGGGCTAGCGGGAGTTATGAGCAGTTCTTC. It is translated as CASSLTGASGSYEQFF. The chain joins TRBV7-3 to TRBJ2-1; 10 bases match TRBD2. J gave up 8 bases and V 0 bases, and 7 bases lay outside the gene matches. This CDR3 spans 16 amino acids. Looked up from germline, CDR1 is SGHTA and CDR2 is FQGTGA.

The gene calls are TRBV7-6 and TRBJ2-7, with D perhaps TRBD2 (5 bases). V lost 5 bases and J 5 bases, leaving 10 bases between the germline ends. The germline V gene has CDR1 SGHVS and CDR2 FNYEAQ. The CDR3 is 12 amino acids. The CDR3 loop is CASSVTRNEQYF. The CDR3 nucleotides are TGTGCCAGCAGCGTCACTAGGAACGAGCAGTACTTC.

The rearrangement joins TRBV5-1 to TRBJ2-2; 9 bases are shared with TRBD2. The V segment lost 0 bases and the J segment 7 bases; nucleotides outside the gene matches: 7. Per germline, CDR1 SGHRS and CDR2 YFSETQ. The CDR3 totals 16 residues. CDR3 nucleotides: TGCGCCAGCAGCTTGGCTGGGGCTAGCGGGAACGGGGAGCTGTTTTTT. Its translation: CASSLAGASGNGELFF. Full variable domain (missing parts from reference TRBV5-1 and TRBJ2-2): KAGVTQTPRYLIKTRGQQVTLSCSPISGHRSVSWYQQTPGQGLQFLFEYFSETQRNKGNFPGRFSGRQFSNSRSEMNVSTLELGDSALYLCASSLAGASGNGELFFGEGSRLTVL.

This rearrangement joins TRBV5-6 to TRBJ1-1; TRBD1 agrees at 12 bases. Unmatched junction bases numbered 16, after V lost 6 bases and J lost 1 base. The CDR3 runs 19 residues. The germline V gene encodes CDR1 SGHDT and CDR2 YYEEEE. The CDR3 sequence: CASTYGTGGYTGGNTEAFF. CDR3 coding DNA: TGTGCCAGCACCTACGGGACAGGGGGCTATACTGGTGGGAACACTGAAGCTTTCTTT.

This clone was seen more than once but under ten times. This rearrangement joins TRBV4-2 to TRBJ2-1, with 9 bases fitting TRBD2. In germline, CDR1 is LGHNA, CDR2 YNFKEQ. J was trimmed by 0 bases and V by 3 bases; bases with no gene match: 9. The CDR3 covers 18 residues. Written as DNA, the CDR3 is TGTGCCAGCAGCCAGAGTCAGAGCGGGGGGAGCTCCTACAATGAGCAGTTCTTC. This sequence encodes CASSQSQSGGSSYNEQFF.

This chain connects TRBV28 to TRBJ2-7; D unresolved. CDR1 is MDHEN and CDR2 is SYDVKM in the germline V gene. V lost 7 bases and J lost 1, with 11 bases in between. The CDR3 has 13 residues. The CDR3 protein is CASTRARSYEQYF. The DNA of the CDR3 is TGTGCCAGCACCCGGGCGAGGTCCTACGAGCAGTACTTC.

The rearrangement joins TRBV6-5 to TRBJ1-5; D possibly corresponds to TRBD1 (5 bases). The V end lost 2 bases, the J end lost 16 bases, and 18 bases lay between the germline ends. CDR1 is MNHEY, CDR2 SVGAGI, per germline. This CDR3 is built from 13 residues. In DNA form, the CDR3 reads TGTGCCAGCAGTTACGTCCGGACTGGGACGGTACATTTT. Its protein product is CASSYVRTGTVHF.

This chain uses TRBV28 with TRBJ2-7; D is undetermined. Germline CDR1 reads MDHEN; CDR2 reads SYDVKM. The CDR3 has 13 amino acids. With 2 bases removed from V and 2 bases from J, the gap between germline ends came to 7 bases. The CDR3 DNA is TGTGCCAGCAGTTTACAGGATCCCTACGAGCAGTACTTC. This sequence encodes CASSLQDPYEQYF. Full variable domain (missing parts from reference TRBV28 and TRBJ2-7): DVKVTQSSRYLVKRTGEKVFLECVQDMDHENMFWYRQDPGLGLRLIYFSYDVKMKEKGDIPEGYSVSREKKERFSLILESASTNQTSMYLCASSLQDPYEQYFGPGTRLTVT.

V is TRBV5-1 and J is TRBJ1-1, with a weak D call TRBD1 (6 bases). This CDR3 has 17 residues. Trimming removed 4 bases at V and 0 bases at J, with 19 bases between. Germline values: CDR1 SGHRS, CDR2 YFSETQ. In DNA, the CDR3 is TGCGCCAGCAGCGCCCGATCCCCGGACAGCTTGAACACTGAAGCTTTCTTT. Translating it yields CASSARSPDSLNTEAFF.